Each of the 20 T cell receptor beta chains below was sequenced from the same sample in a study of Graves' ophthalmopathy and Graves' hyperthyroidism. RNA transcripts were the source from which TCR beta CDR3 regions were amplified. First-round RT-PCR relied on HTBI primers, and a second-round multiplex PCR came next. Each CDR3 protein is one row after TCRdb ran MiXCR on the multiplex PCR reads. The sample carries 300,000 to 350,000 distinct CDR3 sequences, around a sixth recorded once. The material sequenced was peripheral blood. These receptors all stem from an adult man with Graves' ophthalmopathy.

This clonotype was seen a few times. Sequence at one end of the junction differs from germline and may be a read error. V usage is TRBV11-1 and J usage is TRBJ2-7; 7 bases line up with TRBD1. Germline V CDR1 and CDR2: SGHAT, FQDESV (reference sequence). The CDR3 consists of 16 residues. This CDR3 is CAISRSLAGGSYEQYF. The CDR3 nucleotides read TGTGCCATCAGCCGTTCGCTGGCAGGGGGCTCCTACGAGCAGTACTTC.

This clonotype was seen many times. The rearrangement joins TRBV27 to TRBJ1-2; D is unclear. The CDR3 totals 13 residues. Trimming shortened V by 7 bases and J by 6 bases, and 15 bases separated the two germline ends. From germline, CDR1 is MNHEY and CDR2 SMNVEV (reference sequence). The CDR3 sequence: CASKLSRLDGYTF. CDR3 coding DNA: TGTGCCAGCAAACTGTCCAGGTTGGATGGCTACACCTTC.

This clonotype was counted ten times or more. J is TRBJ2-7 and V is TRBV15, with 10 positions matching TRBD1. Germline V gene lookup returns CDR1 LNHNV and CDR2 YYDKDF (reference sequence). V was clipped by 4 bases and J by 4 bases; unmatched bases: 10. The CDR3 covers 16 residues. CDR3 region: CATSNPSGDRGYEQYF. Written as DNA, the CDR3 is TGTGCCACCAGCAACCCTTCAGGGGACAGGGGTTACGAGCAGTACTTC.

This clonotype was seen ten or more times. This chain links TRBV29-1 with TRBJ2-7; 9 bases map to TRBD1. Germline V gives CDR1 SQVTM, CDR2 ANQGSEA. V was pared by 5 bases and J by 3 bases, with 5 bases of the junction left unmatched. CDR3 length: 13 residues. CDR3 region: CSVTGGYNYEQYF. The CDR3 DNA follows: TGCAGCGTTACAGGGGGCTATAACTACGAGCAGTACTTC.

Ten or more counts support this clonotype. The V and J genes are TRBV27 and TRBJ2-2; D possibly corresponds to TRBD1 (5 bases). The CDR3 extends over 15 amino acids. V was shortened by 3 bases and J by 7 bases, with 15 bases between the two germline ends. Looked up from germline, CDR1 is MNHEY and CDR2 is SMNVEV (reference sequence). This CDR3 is CASSFAKGVIGELFF. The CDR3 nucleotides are TGTGCCAGCAGTTTTGCGAAAGGGGTTATCGGGGAGCTGTTTTTT.

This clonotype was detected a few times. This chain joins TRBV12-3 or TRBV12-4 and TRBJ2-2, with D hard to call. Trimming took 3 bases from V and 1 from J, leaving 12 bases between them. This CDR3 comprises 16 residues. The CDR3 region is CASSFGMELNTGELFF. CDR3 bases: TGTGCCAGCAGTTTTGGTATGGAGTTGAACACCGGGGAGCTGTTTTTT.

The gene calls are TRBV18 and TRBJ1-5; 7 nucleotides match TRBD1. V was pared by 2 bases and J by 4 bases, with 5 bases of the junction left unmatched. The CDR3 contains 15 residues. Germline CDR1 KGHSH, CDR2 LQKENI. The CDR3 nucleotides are TGTGCCAGCTCACCAGTGGCAGGGGGGAATCAGCCCCAGCATTTT. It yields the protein CASSPVAGGNQPQHF.

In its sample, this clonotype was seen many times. The CDR3 nucleotides read TGTGCCAGCTCACGGATCGACAGGGCCCACGAGCAGTACTTC. This codes for CASSRIDRAHEQYF. V is TRBV18 and J is TRBJ2-7; 7 bases are a match to TRBD1. The CDR3 spans 14 residues. Germline CDR1 and CDR2: KGHSH and LQKENI. V lost 4 bases, J lost 5 bases, and 8 bases stayed unmatched.

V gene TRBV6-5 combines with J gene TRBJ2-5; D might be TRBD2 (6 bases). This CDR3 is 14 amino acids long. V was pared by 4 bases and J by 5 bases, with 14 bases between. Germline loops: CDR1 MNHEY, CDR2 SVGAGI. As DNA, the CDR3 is TGTGCCAGCAGTTCTAGCGTTCTTGGGGAGACCCAGTACTTC. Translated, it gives CASSSSVLGETQYF.

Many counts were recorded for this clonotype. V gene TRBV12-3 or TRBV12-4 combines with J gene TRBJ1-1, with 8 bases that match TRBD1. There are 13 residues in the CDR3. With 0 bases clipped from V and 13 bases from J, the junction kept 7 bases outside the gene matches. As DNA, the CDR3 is TGTGCCAGCAGTTTAGCCGGACAGGGTGGGGTTTTCTTT. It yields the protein CASSLAGQGGVFF.

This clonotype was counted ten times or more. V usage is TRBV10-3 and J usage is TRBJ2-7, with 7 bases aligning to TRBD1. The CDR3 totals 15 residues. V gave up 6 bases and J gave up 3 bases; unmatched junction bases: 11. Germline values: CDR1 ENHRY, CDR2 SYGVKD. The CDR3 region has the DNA TGTGCCATCAGATCCTCCGGGACAGAAAACTACGAGCAGTACTTC. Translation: CAIRSSGTENYEQYF.

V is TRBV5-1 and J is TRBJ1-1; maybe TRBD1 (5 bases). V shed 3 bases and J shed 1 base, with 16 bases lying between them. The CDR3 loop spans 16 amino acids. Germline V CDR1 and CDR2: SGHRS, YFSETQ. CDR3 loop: CASSSGPTGGNTEAFF. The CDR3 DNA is TGCGCCAGCAGCTCGGGGCCTACCGGGGGGAACACTGAAGCTTTCTTT.

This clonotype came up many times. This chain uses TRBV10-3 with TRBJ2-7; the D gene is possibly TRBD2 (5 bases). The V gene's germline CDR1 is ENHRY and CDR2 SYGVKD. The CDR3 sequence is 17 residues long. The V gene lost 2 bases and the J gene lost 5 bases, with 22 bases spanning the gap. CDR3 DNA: TGTGCCATCAGTGAGATTGGGAAGGGATTGGACTCGGACGAGCAGTACTTC. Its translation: CAISEIGKGLDSDEQYF.

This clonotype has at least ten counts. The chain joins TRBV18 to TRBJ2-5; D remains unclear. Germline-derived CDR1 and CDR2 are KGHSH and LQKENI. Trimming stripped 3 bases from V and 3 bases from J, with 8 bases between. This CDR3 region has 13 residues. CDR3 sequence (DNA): TGTGCCAGCTCACCGGTAGAGAAAGAGACCCAGTACTTC. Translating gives CASSPVEKETQYF.

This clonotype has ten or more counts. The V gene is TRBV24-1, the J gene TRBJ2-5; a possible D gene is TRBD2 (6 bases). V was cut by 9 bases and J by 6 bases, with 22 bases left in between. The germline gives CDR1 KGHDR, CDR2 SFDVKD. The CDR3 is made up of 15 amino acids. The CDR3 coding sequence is TGTGCCACCCAAGCAGAGGGTGGGGGGAGTCAGACCCAGTACTTC. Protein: CATQAEGGGSQTQYF.

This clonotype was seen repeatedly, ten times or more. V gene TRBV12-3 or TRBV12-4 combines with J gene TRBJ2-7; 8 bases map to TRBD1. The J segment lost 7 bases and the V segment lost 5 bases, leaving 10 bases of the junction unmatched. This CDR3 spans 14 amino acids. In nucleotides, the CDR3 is TGTGCCAGCAGTCTCGGACAGGGATGGGGAGAGCAGTACTTC. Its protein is CASSLGQGWGEQYF.

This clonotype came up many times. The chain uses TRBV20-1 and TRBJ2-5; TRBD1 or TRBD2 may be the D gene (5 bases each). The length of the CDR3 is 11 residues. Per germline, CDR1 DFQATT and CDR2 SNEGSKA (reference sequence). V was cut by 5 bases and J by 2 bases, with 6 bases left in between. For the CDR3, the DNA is TGCAGTGCTGAGGGGCAAGAGACCCAGTACTTC. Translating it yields CSAEGQETQYF.

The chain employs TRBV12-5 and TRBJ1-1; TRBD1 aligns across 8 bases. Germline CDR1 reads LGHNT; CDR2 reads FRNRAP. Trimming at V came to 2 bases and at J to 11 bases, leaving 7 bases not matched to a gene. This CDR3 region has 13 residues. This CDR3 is CASGLLTGEIAFF. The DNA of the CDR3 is TGTGCTAGTGGTTTGTTGACAGGGGAGATTGCTTTCTTT.

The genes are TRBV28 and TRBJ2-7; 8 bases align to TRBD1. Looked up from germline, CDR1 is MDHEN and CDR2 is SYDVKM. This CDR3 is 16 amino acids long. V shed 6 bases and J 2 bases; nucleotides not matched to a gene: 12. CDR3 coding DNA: TGTGCCAGCAGGCCTACTACCGGGACAGGAACCTACGAGCAGTACTTC. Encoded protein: CASRPTTGTGTYEQYF. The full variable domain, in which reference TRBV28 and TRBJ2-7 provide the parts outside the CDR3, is DVKVTQSSRYLVKRTGEKVFLECVQDMDHENMFWYRQDPGLGLRLIYFSYDVKMKEKGDIPEGYSVSREKKERFSLILESASTNQTSMYLCASRPTTGTGTYEQYFGPGTRLTVT.

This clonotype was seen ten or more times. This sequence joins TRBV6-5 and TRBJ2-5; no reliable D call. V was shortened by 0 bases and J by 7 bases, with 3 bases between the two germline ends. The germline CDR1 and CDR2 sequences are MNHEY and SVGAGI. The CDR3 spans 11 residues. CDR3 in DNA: TGTGCCAGCAGTTACTCTGGGACCCAGTACTTC. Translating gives CASSYSGTQYF.